Following are 20 T cell receptor beta chains from one sample sequenced in a study of T cell responses to AZD1222 COVID-19 vaccine. TCRdb's copy holds only in-frame clones and misses some; the assay was immunoSEQ multiplex PCR. The sample lists 150,000 to 200,000 clones, roughly 90% occurring once. The sequences come from peripheral blood, collected on day 0 of AZD1222 vaccination. The receptors here all came from an adult in good health.

CDR3 nucleotides: TGTGCCAGCAGCCAAGAGAGGCGAACAGCGACCGTAATCCGAGCCTACAATGAGCAGTTCTTC. Amino acids: CASSQERRTATVIRAYNEQFF. The J gene is TRBJ2-1, the V gene TRBV14; D is uncertain. The CDR3 runs to 21 residues. Germline lookup yields CDR1 SGHDN and CDR2 FVKESK. V was clipped by 0 bases and J by 2 bases, with 26 bases between them.

The chain couples TRBV5-4 to TRBJ2-1; a possible D gene is TRBD2 (5 bases). The CDR3 spans 15 residues. Germline assignment: CDR1 SGHNT and CDR2 YYREEE (reference sequence). The V end lost 0 bases, the J end lost 4 bases, and 11 bases lay between the germline ends. CDR3 residues: CASSLVRGSYNEQFF. The CDR3 coding sequence is TGTGCCAGCAGCTTGGTACGGGGATCTTACAATGAGCAGTTCTTC. Looking up the rest from reference TRBV5-4 and TRBJ2-1 gives the full variable domain: ETGVTQSPTHLIKTRGQQVTLRCSSQSGHNTVSWYQQALGQGPQFIFQYYREEENGRGNFPPRFSGLQFPNYSSELNVNALELDDSALYLCASSLVRGSYNEQFFGPGTRLTVL.

This clone showed up just a few times. The chain joins TRBV14 to TRBJ2-7, with a weak D call TRBD2 (6 bases). Germline lookup yields CDR1 SGHDN and CDR2 FVKESK. V lost 0 bases, J lost 6 bases, and 21 bases lay in between. The CDR3 covers 17 residues. The CDR3 DNA follows: TGTGCCAGCAGCCAAGATCTTACGGGGGTAGTCCCCTTCGAGCAGTACTTC. This translates into CASSQDLTGVVPFEQYF. Full variable domain (rest looked up from reference TRBV14 and TRBJ2-7): EAGVTQFPSHSVIEKGQTVTLRCDPISGHDNLYWYRRVMGKEIKFLLHFVKESKQDESGMPNNRFLAERTGGTYSTLKVQPAELEDSGVYFCASSQDLTGVVPFEQYFGPGTRLTVT.

The V call is TRBV10-3, the J call TRBJ2-2; 10 bases map to TRBD1. V lost 3 bases and J lost 1; bases outside the gene matches: 2. The germline gives CDR1 ENHRY, CDR2 SYGVKD. The CDR3 extends over 16 amino acids. Here the CDR3 reads CAISDRDRGNTGELFF. The DNA for the CDR3 is TGTGCCATCAGTGACCGGGACAGGGGGAACACCGGGGAGCTGTTTTTT.

Points on this clone: Other DNA sequences in this sample translate to the same CDR3. This chain joins TRBV9 and TRBJ2-5; the D gene is possibly TRBD2 (6 bases). Germline lookup yields CDR1 SGDLS and CDR2 YYNGEE. With 0 bases removed from V and 1 base from J, the gap between germline ends came to 7 bases. The CDR3 sequence is 14 residues long. The CDR3 nucleotides read TGTGCCAGCAGCGTAGCGGGGGTCCAAGAGACCCAGTACTTC. It yields the protein CASSVAGVQETQYF. Combining the CDR3 with reference TRBV9 and TRBJ2-5 gives the whole variable domain DSGVTQTPKHLITATGQRVTLRCSPRSGDLSVYWYQQSLDQGLQFLIQYYNGEERAKGNILERFSAQQFPDLHSELNLSSLELGDSALYFCASSVAGVQETQYFGPGTRLLVL.

The chain links TRBV25-1 to TRBJ1-1; D remains ambiguous. The V end lost 3 bases, the J end lost 1 base, and 6 bases lay between the germline ends. Germline CDR1 and CDR2: MGHDK and SYGVNS. The CDR3 length is 13 residues. CDR3: CASSEGPNTEAFF. CDR3 bases: TGTGCCAGCAGTGAGGGCCCGAACACTGAAGCTTTCTTT.

This sequence joins TRBV9 and TRBJ2-3, with 12 bases identical to TRBD2. This CDR3 region has 17 residues. Germline loops: CDR1 SGDLS, CDR2 YYNGEE. V lost 3 bases, J lost 0 bases, and 5 bases stayed unmatched. The CDR3 DNA follows: TGTGCCAGCAGCGATGCCGGGACTAGCGGGAGCACAGATACGCAGTATTTT. Protein sequence: CASSDAGTSGSTDTQYF.

The V call is TRBV5-1, the J call TRBJ1-1; no definite D call. Germline CDR1 is SGHRS and CDR2 is YFSETQ. Trimming pared 3 bases from V and 2 bases from J, leaving 5 bases between. The CDR3 covers 12 residues. The CDR3 loop reads CASSSGNTEAFF. DNA for the CDR3: TGCGCCAGCAGCTCGGGTAACACTGAAGCTTTCTTT. Combining the CDR3 with reference TRBV5-1 and TRBJ1-1 gives the whole variable domain KAGVTQTPRYLIKTRGQQVTLSCSPISGHRSVSWYQQTPGQGLQFLFEYFSETQRNKGNFPGRFSGRQFSNSRSEMNVSTLELGDSALYLCASSSGNTEAFFGQGTRLTVV.

The chain joins TRBV10-3 to TRBJ1-5, with D unclear. V lost 3 bases, J lost 0 bases, and 6 bases lay in between. Germline CDR1 ENHRY, CDR2 SYGVKD. The CDR3 runs 14 residues. The CDR3 nucleotides read TGTGCCATCAGTGATGAATTTAGCAATCAGCCCCAGCATTTT. This encodes CAISDEFSNQPQHF.

This sequence joins TRBV19 and TRBJ1-1; D remains ambiguous. The CDR3 has 16 residues. Trimming took 8 bases from V and 1 from J, leaving 20 bases between them. The germline V gene encodes CDR1 LNHDA and CDR2 SQIVND (reference sequence). The CDR3 nucleotides read TGTGCCAGTTTTCGGGTAAGGGAACGGGGGAACACTGAAGCTTTCTTT. This sequence encodes CASFRVRERGNTEAFF.

The chain couples TRBV28 to TRBJ1-5, with D unclear. V was clipped by 2 bases and J by 4 bases, with 9 bases between them. CDR3 length: 14 amino acids. The germline V gene has CDR1 MDHEN and CDR2 SYDVKM. The CDR3 nucleotides read TGTGCCAGCAGTTTAGTTGCGGGAAATCAGCCCCAGCATTTT. Translated, it gives CASSLVAGNQPQHF. The variable domain in full, completed from reference TRBV28 and TRBJ1-5, reads DVKVTQSSRYLVKRTGEKVFLECVQDMDHENMFWYRQDPGLGLRLIYFSYDVKMKEKGDIPEGYSVSREKKERFSLILESASTNQTSMYLCASSLVAGNQPQHFGDGTRLSIL.

CDR3 in amino acids: CASSQVGQGIFTSYEQYF. In nucleotides, the CDR3 is TGTGCCAGTAGCCAAGTGGGACAGGGGATCTTCACCTCCTACGAGCAGTACTTC. V usage is TRBV19 and J usage is TRBJ2-7; 10 nucleotides line up with TRBD1. CDR3 length equals 18 residues. The ends lost 6 bases at V and 0 bases at J; junction bases unmatched: 14. Germline CDR1 LNHDA, CDR2 SQIVND (reference sequence).

The chain links TRBV7-8 to TRBJ2-7, with TRBD2 identical over 7 bases. J gave up 3 bases and V 8 bases, and 4 bases lay outside the gene matches. The CDR3 has 12 amino acids. The germline gives CDR1 SGHVS, CDR2 FQNEAQ. The CDR3 spells CASGAGNYEQYF. The CDR3 DNA follows: TGTGCCAGCGGAGCGGGGAACTACGAGCAGTACTTC. The full variable domain, its missing parts supplied by reference TRBV7-8 and TRBJ2-7, is GAGVSQSPRYKVAKRGQDVALRCDPISGHVSLFWYQQALGQGPEFLTYFQNEAQLDKSGLPSDRFFAERPEGSVSTLKIQRTQQEDSAVYLCASGAGNYEQYFGPGTRLTVT.

This chain joins TRBV9 and TRBJ2-1; tentative D call: TRBD2 (6 bases). This CDR3 comprises 17 residues. Looked up from germline, CDR1 is SGDLS and CDR2 is YYNGEE. Trimming took off 3 bases at V and 6 bases at J, with 22 bases between the two ends. This CDR3 reads CASSAWRGRTTGNEQFF. In DNA form, the CDR3 reads TGTGCCAGCAGCGCCTGGAGGGGTCGGACTACTGGCAATGAGCAGTTCTTC.

The chain couples TRBV7-3 to TRBJ2-5; D is ambiguous. This CDR3 region has 14 residues. The germline CDR1 and CDR2 sequences are SGHTA and FQGTGA. V shed 5 bases and J shed 2 bases, with 12 bases lying between them. The CDR3 nucleotides are TGTGCCAGCAGCCCCCTGGGTGCTCAAGAGACCCAGTACTTC. Its translation: CASSPLGAQETQYF.

This clone was found once. Written as DNA, the CDR3 is TGTGCCAGTAGTATAGGAACATACGACAGGGAGGTCGCTGAAGCTTTCTTT. The encoded protein is CASSIGTYDREVAEAFF. The V call is TRBV19, the J call TRBJ1-1, with 7 bases matching TRBD1. Trimming at V came to 1 base and at J to 6 bases, leaving 14 bases not matched to a gene. Germline loops: CDR1 LNHDA, CDR2 SQIVND (reference sequence). This CDR3 spans 17 amino acids.

The chain has TRBV5-1 and TRBJ2-3, with 9 positions matching TRBD2. The CDR3 has 17 residues. Trimming at V came to 4 bases and at J to 7 bases, leaving 16 bases not matched to a gene. Germline V gene sequence: CDR1 SGHRS, CDR2 YFSETQ. DNA for the CDR3: TGCGCCAGCAGCCAATCGCTGGGGCGGGGGGGCCTCAATACGCAGTATTTT. Translation gives CASSQSLGRGGLNTQYF.

This clone was detected a few times. The J gene is TRBJ2-5, the V gene TRBV6-6, with D unresolved. V lost 7 bases, J lost 1 base, and 13 bases lay in between. Germline CDR1 MNHNY, CDR2 SVGAGI (reference sequence). This CDR3 has 14 amino acids. The CDR3 region is CASNNLNGQETQYF. The DNA for the CDR3 is TGTGCCAGCAACAACCTAAATGGCCAAGAGACCCAGTACTTC.

The V call is TRBV20-1, the J call TRBJ2-7; 9 bases align to TRBD2. The V and J ends lost 3 bases and 3 bases, in that order; junction bases with no gene match: 9. Germline V gives CDR1 DFQATT, CDR2 SNEGSKA (reference sequence). The CDR3 is 15 residues long. CDR3 protein: CSASNWDSGSYEQYF. The CDR3 coding sequence is TGCAGTGCTAGTAATTGGGATAGCGGGAGCTACGAGCAGTACTTC.

The chain is built from TRBV9 and TRBJ2-5; a possible D gene is TRBD1 (6 bases). Germline V lookup: CDR1 SGDLS, CDR2 YYNGEE. The CDR3 has 15 residues. Trimming cost V 0 bases and J 4 bases, with 13 bases left between them. CDR3 in DNA: TGTGCCAGCAGCGTAGAGGGCAGGGGTGTAGAGACCCAGTACTTC. Its protein is CASSVEGRGVETQYF.